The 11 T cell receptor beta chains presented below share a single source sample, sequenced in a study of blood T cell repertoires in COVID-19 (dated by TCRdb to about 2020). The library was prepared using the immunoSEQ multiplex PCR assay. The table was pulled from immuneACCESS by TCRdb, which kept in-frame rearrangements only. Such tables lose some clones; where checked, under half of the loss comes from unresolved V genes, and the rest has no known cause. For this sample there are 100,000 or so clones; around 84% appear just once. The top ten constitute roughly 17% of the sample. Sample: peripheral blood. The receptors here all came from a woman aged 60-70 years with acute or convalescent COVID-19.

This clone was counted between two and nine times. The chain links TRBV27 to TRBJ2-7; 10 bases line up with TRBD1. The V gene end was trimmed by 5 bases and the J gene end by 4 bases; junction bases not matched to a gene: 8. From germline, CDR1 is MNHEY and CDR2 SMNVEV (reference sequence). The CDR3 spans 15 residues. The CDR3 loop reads CASSAKGTGAYEQYF. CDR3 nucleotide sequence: TGTGCCAGCAGTGCCAAGGGGACAGGGGCATACGAGCAGTACTTC.

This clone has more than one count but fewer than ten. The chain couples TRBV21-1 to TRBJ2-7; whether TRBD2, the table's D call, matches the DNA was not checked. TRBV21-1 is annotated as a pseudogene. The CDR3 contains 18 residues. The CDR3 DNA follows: TGTGCCAGCAGCAAAGAGAGTAGCGGGGGAGCGTCGCCCTACGAGCAGTACTTC. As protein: CASSKESSGGASPYEQYF.

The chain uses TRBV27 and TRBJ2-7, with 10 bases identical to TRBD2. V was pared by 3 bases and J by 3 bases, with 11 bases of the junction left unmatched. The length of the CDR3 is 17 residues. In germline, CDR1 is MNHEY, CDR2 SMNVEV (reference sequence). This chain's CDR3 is CASSFASGGPVFYEQYF. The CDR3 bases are TGTGCCAGCAGTTTCGCTAGCGGGGGTCCTGTATTCTACGAGCAGTACTTC.

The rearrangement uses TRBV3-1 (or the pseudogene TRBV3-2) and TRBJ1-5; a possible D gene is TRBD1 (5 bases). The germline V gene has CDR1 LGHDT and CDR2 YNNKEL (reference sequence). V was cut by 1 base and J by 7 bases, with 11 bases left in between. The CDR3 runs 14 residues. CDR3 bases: TGTGCCAGCAGCCAAGTGCAGGGAGGGCAGCCCCAGCATTTT. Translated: CASSQVQGGQPQHF.

CDR3 loop: CASSSQGLGQPQHF. CDR3 DNA sequence: TGTGCCAGCAGCTCACAGGGGCTGGGGCAGCCCCAGCATTTT. The chain uses TRBV7-2 and TRBJ1-5, with 7 nucleotides matching TRBD1. CDR1 SGHTA and CDR2 FQGNSA come from the germline V gene. V shed 4 bases and J 7 bases; nucleotides not matched to a gene: 7. CDR3 length equals 14 residues. Filled out from reference TRBV7-2 and TRBJ1-5, the complete variable domain reads GAGVSQSPSNKVTEKGKDVELRCDPISGHTALYWYRQSLGQGLEFLIYFQGNSAPDKSGLPSDRFSAERTGGSVSTLTIQRTQQEDSAVYLCASSSQGLGQPQHFGDGTRLSIL.

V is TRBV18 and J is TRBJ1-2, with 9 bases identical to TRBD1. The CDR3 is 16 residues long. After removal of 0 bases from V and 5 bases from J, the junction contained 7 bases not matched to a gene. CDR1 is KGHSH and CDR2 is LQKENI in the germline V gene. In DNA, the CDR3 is TGTGCCAGCTCACCACCGGGACAGGGAAGGGGGTATGGCTACACCTTC. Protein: CASSPPGQGRGYGYTF.

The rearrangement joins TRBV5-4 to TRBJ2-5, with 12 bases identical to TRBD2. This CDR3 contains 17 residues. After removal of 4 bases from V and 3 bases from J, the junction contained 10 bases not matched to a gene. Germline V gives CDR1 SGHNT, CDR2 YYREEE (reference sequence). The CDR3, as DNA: TGTGCCAGCAGCCCTGCGCCCCTAGCGGGGGGGAAAGAGACCCAGTACTTC. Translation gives CASSPAPLAGGKETQYF.

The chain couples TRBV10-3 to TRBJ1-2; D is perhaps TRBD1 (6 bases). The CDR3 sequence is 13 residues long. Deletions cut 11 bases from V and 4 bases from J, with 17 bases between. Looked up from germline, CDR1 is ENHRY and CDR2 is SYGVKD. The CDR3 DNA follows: TGTGCCTCGACCCTCGAAGGGGGCTATGGCTACACCTTC. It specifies CASTLEGGYGYTF.

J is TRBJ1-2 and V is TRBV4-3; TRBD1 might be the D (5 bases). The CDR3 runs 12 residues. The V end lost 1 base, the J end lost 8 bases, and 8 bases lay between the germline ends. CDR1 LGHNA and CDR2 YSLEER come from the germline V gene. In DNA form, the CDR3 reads TGCGCCAGCAGCCAAGGCCGGGGGGGCTACACCTTC. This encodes CASSQGRGGYTF.

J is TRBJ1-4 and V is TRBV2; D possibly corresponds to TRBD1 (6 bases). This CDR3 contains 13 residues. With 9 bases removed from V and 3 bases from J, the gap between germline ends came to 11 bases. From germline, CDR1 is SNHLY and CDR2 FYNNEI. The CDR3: CASTGSANEKLFF. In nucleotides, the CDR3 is TGTGCCAGTACAGGGTCAGCTAATGAAAAACTGTTTTTT.

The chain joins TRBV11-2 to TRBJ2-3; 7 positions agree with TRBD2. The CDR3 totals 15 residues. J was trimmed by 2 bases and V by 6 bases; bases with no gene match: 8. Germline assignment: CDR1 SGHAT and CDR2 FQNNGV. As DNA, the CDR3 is TGTGCCAGCAGATCGGGACTATCCCCCACAGATACGCAGTATTTT. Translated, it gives CASRSGLSPTDTQYF.